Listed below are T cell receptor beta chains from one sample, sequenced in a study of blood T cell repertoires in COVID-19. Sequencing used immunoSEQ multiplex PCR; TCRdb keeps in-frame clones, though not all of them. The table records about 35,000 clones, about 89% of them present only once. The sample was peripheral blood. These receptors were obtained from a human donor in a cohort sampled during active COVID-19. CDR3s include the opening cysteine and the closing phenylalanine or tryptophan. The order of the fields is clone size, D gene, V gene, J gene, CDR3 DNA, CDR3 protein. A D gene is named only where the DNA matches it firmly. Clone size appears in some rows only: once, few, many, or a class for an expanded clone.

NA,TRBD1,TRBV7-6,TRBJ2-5,TGTGCCAGCAGCTTGGGACAGGGGGGTGTAGGGGAGACCCAGTACTTC,CASSLGQGGVGETQYF
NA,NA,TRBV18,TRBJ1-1,TGTGCCACCTCCACCGGACAAGGGGAAACTGAAGCTTTCTTT,CATSTGQGETEAFF
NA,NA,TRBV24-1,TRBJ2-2,TGTGCCACCAAAGGGGTAACCGGGGAGCTGTTTTTT,CATKGVTGELFF
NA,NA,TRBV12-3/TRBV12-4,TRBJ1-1,TGTGCCAGCAGTTTACAGGGAGGCACTGAAGCTTTCTTT,CASSLQGGTEAFF
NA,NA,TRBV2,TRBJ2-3,TGTGCCAGCAGTGAAGCCCCCGGGACACCGGGGGGAGATACGCAGTATTTT,CASSEAPGTPGGDTQYF
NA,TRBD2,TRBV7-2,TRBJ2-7,TGTGCCAGCAGCTTAGATGGCGGGGGGAGCTCCTACGAGCAGTACTTC,CASSLDGGGSSYEQYF
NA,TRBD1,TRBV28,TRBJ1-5,TGTGCCAGCAGCCGCACAGGGACAGGTTTCAATCAGCCCCAGCATTTT,CASSRTGTGFNQPQHF
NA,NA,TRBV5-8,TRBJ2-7,TGTGCCAGCAGCTTGGGACACCTCTACGAGCAGTACTTC,CASSLGHLYEQYF
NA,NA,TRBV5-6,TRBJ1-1,TGTGCCAGCAGCCTGGGTGGGGCTAACACTGAAGCTTTCTTT,CASSLGGANTEAFF
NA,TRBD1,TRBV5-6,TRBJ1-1,TGTGCCAGCAGCTCCCGGGACAGAGGGAACACTGAAGCTTTCTTT,CASSSRDRGNTEAFF
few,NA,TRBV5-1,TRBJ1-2,TGCGCCAGCAGCCCGACAGCCTATGGCTACACCTTC,CASSPTAYGYTF
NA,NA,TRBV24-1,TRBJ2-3,TGTGCCACCAGTGATTTGGGCCTCACAGATACGCAGTATTTT,CATSDLGLTDTQYF
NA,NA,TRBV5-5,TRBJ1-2,TGTGCCAGCAGCCAGGGGACGGATCACTATGGCTACACCTTC,CASSQGTDHYGYTF
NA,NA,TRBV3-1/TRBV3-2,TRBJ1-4,TGTGCCAGCAGCCAAGTGTCCAGGGGTGAAAAACTGTTTTTT,CASSQVSRGEKLFF
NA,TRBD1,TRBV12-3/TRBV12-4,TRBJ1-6,TGTGCCAGCAGACCGACAGGGAATTCACCCCTCCACTTT,CASRPTGNSPLHF
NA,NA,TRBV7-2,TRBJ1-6,TGTGCCAGCAGCTTAGTATTCCGGACAAACGATAATTCACCCCTCCACTTT,CASSLVFRTNDNSPLHF
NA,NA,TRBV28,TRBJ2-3,TGTGCCAGCAGGAACCGGGACACAGATACGCAGTATTTT,CASRNRDTDTQYF
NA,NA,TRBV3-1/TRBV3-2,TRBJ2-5,TGTGCCAGCAGCCAGACTACAAAGGAGACCCAGTACTTC,CASSQTTKETQYF
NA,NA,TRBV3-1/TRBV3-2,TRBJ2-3,TGTGCCAGCAGCCAAGATGCACTAGCTCTTCCGCAGTATTTT,CASSQDALALPQYF
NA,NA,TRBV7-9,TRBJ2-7,TGTGCCAGCAGCTTAGCGGTGGCAGGGTCCTACTACGAGCAGTACTTC,CASSLAVAGSYYEQYF
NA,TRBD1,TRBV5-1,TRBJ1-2,TGCGCCAGCAGCTTGGGGACAGGGGGCAACTATGGCTACACCTTC,CASSLGTGGNYGYTF
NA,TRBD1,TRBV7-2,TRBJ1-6,TGTGCCAGCAGCTTGAACAGGGGCAGTAATTCACCCCTCCACTTT,CASSLNRGSNSPLHF
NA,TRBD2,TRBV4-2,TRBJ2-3,TGTGCCAGCAGCCAAGCGACTAGCGGGGTTGTCAGAGATACGCAGTATTTT,CASSQATSGVVRDTQYF
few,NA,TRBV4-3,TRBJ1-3,TGCGCCAGCAGCCAAGGTAGTGGGGCCGGAAACACCATATATTTT,CASSQGSGAGNTIYF
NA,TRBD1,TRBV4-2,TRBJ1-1,TGTGCCAGCAGCCAAGCTACAGGGGGCGGGACTGAAGCTTTCTTT,CASSQATGGGTEAFF
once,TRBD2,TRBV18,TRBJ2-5,TGTGCCAGCTCAAAAGGAGACCCGGGACTAGCAGGGACCCAGTACTTC,CASSKGDPGLAGTQYF
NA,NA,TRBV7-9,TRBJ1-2,TGTGCCAGCAGCTTAACAGAGAACTATGGCTACACCTTC,CASSLTENYGYTF
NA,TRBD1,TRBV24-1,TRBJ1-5,TGTGCCACCAGTGACTTGGGACAGTTTAACCAGCCCCAGCATTTT,CATSDLGQFNQPQHF
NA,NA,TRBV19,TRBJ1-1,TGTGCCAGTAGTATAGACCGTCTGGGAGGGTTGAACACTGAAGCTTTCTTT,CASSIDRLGGLNTEAFF
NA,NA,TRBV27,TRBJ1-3,TGTGCCAGCAGTTCAACAGGGCTGGGAAACACCATATATTTT,CASSSTGLGNTIYF
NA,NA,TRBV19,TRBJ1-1,TGTGCCAGTAGGAGTGGGACAGAAGCTTTCTTT,CASRSGTEAFF
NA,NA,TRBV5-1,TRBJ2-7,TGCGCCAGCCATCCGGGACACCAAGGACCGTACGAGCAGTACTTC,CASHPGHQGPYEQYF
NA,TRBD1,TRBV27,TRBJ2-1,TGTGCCAGCAGTTTAGGGGACAGGGGGTCCAGTGAGCAGTTCTTC,CASSLGDRGSSEQFF
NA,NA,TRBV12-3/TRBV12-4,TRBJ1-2,TGTGCCAGCAGCCAGGGGTCGGATGGCTACACCTTC,CASSQGSDGYTF
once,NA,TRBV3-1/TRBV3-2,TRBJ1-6,TGTGCCAGCAGCCAGGGCGGGTGGTGGTCACCCCTCCACTTT,CASSQGGWWSPLHF
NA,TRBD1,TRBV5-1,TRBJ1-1,TGCGCCAGCAGCAACGGACAGGGGAACACTGAAGCTTTCTTT,CASSNGQGNTEAFF
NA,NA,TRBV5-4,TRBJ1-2,TGTGCCAGCAGCCCGACAGGACGGAACTATGGCTACACCTTC,CASSPTGRNYGYTF
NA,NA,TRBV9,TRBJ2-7,TGTGCCAGCAGCGCCAGCCCTACAGGGCTTTCGACCTACGAGCAGTACTTC,CASSASPTGLSTYEQYF
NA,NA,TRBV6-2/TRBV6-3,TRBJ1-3,TGTGCCAGCAGCCACTCCTCGACATCTCGTGGAAACACCATATATTTT,CASSHSSTSRGNTIYF
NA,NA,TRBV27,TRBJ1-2,TGTGCCAGCAGATCGGGGGGCTATGGCTACACCTTC,CASRSGGYGYTF
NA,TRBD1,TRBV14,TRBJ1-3,TGTGCCAGCAGCCACCGCGGACAGGGGGTCGGAAACACCATATATTTT,CASSHRGQGVGNTIYF
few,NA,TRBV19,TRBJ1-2,TGTGCCAGTAGAAATTCGGGGGTGGAAGGCTACACCTTC,CASRNSGVEGYTF
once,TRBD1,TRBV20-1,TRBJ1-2,TGCAGTGCTAGTACATCCCAGGACAGGGGGCACTATGGCTACACCTTC,CSASTSQDRGHYGYTF
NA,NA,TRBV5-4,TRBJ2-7,TGTGCCAGCAGCTTGGACAGGCGCGAGCAGTACTTC,CASSLDRREQYF
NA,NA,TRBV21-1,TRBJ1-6,TGTGCCAGCAGTACGGGACAGTATAATTCACCCCTCCACTTT,CASSTGQYNSPLHF
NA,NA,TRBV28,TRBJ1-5,TGTGCCAGCAGTTATCGCAGGGAAAGCAATCAGCCCCAGCATTTT,CASSYRRESNQPQHF
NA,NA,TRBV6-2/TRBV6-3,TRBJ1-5,TGTGCCAGCAGTTACCCACCGGACTCTCCTAATCAGCCCCAGCATTTT,CASSYPPDSPNQPQHF
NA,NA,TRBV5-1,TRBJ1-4,TGCGCCAGCGCCTCGGGGGGCGAAGGGGAAAAACTGTTTTTT,CASASGGEGEKLFF
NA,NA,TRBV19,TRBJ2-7,TGTGCCAGTAGTATAGCCCAGGGATACCCCTACGAGCAGTACTTC,CASSIAQGYPYEQYF
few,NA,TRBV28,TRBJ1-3,TGTGCCAGCAGTCAGGACAGAGCGATCAGCGTTTCTACGGACACCATATATTTT,CASSQDRAISVSTDTIYF
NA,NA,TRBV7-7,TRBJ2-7,TGTGCCAGCAGCTTAGGGTCAGGGCTGAACTACGAGCAGTACTTC,CASSLGSGLNYEQYF
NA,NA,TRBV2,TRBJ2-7,TGTGCCAGCAGTGAAGCTCAGGGAATCTACGAGCAGTACTTC,CASSEAQGIYEQYF
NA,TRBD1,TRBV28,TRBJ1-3,TGTGCCAGCAGGTCAACAGGGGGCGGTGGAAACACCATATATTTT,CASRSTGGGGNTIYF
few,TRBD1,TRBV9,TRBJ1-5,TGTGCCAGCAGAACGTACCGACAGGGTCGCAATCAGCCCCAGCATTTT,CASRTYRQGRNQPQHF
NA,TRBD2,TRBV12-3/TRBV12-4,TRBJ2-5,TGTGCCAGCAGACTAGCGGACCAAGAGACCCAGTACTTC,CASRLADQETQYF
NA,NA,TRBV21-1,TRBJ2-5,TGTGCCAGCAGCAAAGGGCAGGGTGGCTCGGAACTGGAGACCCAGTACTTC,CASSKGQGGSELETQYF
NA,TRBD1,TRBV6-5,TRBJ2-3,TGTGCCAGCAGAACTCGAAGGGGGCCGGATACGCAGTATTTT,CASRTRRGPDTQYF
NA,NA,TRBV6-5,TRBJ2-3,TGTGCCAGCAGTCTGTGGCAGTACACAGATACGCAGTATTTT,CASSLWQYTDTQYF